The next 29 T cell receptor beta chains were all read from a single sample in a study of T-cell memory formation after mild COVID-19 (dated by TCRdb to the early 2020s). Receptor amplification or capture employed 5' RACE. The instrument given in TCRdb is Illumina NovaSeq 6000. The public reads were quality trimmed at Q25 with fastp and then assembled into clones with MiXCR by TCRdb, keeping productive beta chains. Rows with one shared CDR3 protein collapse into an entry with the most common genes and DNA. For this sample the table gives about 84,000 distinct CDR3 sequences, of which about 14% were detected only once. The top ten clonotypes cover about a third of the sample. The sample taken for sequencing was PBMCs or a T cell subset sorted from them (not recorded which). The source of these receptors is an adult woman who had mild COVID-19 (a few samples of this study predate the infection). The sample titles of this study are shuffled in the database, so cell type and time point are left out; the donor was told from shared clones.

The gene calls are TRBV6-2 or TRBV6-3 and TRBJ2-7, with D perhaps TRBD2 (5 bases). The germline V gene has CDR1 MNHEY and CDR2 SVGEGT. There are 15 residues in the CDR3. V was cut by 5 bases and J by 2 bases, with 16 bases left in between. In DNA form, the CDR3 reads TGTGCCAGCAGTCATGGGAGCCTCGGGGCCTACGAGCAGTACTTC. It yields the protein CASSHGSLGAYEQYF.

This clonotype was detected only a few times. The CDR3 DNA follows: TGCGCCAGCAGCCAAGAACCCGTCCAGGGGCAAACCCGCGGGGAGCTGTTTTTT. Translating it yields CASSQEPVQGQTRGELFF. The chain recombines TRBV4-3 with TRBJ2-2; D possibly corresponds to TRBD1 (6 bases). CDR3 length: 18 residues. V was cut by 0 bases and J by 7 bases, with 21 bases left in between. Germline V lookup: CDR1 LGHNA, CDR2 YSLEER.

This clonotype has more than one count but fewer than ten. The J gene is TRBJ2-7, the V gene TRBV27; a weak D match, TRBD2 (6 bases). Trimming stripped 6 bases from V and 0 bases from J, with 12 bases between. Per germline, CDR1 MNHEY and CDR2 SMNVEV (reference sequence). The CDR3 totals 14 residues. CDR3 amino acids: CASRSRGSSYEQYF. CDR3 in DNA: TGTGCCAGCAGATCGCGGGGATCCTCCTACGAGCAGTACTTC.

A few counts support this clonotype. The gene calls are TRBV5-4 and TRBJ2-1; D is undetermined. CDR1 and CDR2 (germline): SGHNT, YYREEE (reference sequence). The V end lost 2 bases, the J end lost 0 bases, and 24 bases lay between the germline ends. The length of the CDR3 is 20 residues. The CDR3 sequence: CASSFRSLAETRSSYNEQFF. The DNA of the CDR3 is TGTGCCAGCAGCTTTCGCTCACTTGCCGAAACAAGGAGCTCCTACAATGAGCAGTTCTTC. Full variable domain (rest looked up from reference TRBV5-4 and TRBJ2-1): ETGVTQSPTHLIKTRGQQVTLRCSSQSGHNTVSWYQQALGQGPQFIFQYYREEENGRGNFPPRFSGLQFPNYSSELNVNALELDDSALYLCASSFRSLAETRSSYNEQFFGPGTRLTVL.

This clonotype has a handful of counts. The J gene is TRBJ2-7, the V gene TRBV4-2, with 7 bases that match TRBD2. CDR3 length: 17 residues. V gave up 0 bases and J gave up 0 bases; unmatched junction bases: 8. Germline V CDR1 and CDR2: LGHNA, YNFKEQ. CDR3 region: CASSQDNVGGGSYEQYF. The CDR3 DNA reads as TGTGCCAGCAGCCAAGATAATGTGGGGGGGGGCTCCTACGAGCAGTACTTC.

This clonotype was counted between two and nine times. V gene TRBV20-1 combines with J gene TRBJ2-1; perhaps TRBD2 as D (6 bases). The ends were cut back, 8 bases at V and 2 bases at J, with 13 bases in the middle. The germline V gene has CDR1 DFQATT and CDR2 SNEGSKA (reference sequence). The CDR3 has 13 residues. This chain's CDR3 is CSTPGLAYNEQFF. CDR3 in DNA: TGCAGTACTCCGGGACTCGCCTACAATGAGCAGTTCTTC.

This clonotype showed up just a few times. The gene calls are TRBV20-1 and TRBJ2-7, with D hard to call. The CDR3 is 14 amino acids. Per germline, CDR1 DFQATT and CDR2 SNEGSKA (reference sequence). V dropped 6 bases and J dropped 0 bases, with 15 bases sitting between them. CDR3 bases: TGCAGTGCCCCGGACGAGGTAGACTCCTACGAGCAGTACTTC. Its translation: CSAPDEVDSYEQYF.

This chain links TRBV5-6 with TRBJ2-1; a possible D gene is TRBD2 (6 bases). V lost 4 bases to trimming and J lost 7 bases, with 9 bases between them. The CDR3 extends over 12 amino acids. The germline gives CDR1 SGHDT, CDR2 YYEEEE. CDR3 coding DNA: TGTGCCAGCAGCAAGACTAGTAATGAGCAGTTCTTC. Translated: CASSKTSNEQFF.

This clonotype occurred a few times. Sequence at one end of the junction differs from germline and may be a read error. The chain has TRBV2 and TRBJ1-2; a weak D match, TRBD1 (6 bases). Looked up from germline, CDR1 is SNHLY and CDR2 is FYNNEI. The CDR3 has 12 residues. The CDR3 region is CASLSGVSIPNF. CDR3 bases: TGTGCCAGCCTCTCAGGGGTCAGCATCCCGAACTTC.

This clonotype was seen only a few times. Written as DNA, the CDR3 is TGTGCCAGAAGCTCTATAGCGGGAGTTTCTTACAATGAGCAGTTCTTC. Protein product: CARSSIAGVSYNEQFF. The chain has TRBV5-3 and TRBJ2-1; 9 bases are shared with TRBD2. TRBV5-3 is known as an ORF, though its function is uncertain. V dropped 3 bases and J dropped 4; count of bases not matched to a gene: 8. The CDR3 covers 16 residues.

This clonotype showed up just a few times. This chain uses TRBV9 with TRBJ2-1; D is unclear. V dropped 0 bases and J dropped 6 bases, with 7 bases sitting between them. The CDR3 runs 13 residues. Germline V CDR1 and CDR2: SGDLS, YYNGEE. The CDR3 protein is CASSVADGNEQFF. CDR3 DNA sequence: TGTGCCAGCAGCGTAGCAGACGGCAATGAGCAGTTCTTC.

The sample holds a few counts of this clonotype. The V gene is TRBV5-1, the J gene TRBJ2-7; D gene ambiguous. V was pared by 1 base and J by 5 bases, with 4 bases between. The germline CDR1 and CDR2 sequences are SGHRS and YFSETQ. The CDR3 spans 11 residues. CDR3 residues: CASSLRDEQYF. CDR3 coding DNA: TGCGCCAGCAGCTTGAGGGACGAGCAGTACTTC.

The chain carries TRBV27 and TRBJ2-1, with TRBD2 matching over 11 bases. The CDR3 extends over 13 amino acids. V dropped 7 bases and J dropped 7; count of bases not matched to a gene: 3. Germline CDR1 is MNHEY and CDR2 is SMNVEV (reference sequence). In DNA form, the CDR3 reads TGTGCCAGCACCGGGACTAGCGGAAATGAGCAGTTCTTC. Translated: CASTGTSGNEQFF.

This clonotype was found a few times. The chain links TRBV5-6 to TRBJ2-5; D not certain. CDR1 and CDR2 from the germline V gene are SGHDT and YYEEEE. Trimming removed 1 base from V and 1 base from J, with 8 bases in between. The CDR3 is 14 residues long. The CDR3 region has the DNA TGTGCCAGCAGCTTGCTACCTAGCCAAGAGACCCAGTACTTC. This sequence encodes CASSLLPSQETQYF.

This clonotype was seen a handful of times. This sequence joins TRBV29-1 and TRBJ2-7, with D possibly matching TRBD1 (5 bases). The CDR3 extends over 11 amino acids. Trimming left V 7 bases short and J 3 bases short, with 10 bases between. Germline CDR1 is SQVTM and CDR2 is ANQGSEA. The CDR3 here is CSGIQGYEQYF. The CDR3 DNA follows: TGCAGCGGAATTCAGGGCTACGAGCAGTACTTC.

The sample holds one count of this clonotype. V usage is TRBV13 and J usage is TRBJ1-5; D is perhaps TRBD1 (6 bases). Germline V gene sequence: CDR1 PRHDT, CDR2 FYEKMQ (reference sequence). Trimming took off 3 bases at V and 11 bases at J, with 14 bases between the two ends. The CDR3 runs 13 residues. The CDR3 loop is CASSLGGSGSQHF. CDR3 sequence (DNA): TGTGCCAGCAGCTTGGGGGGCTCGGGGTCCCAGCATTTT.

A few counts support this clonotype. The CDR3 coding sequence is TGTGCCAGCAGCACTCGGACAGACTCGAACACTGAAGCTTTCTTT. Protein: CASSTRTDSNTEAFF. The rearrangement links TRBV7-9 to TRBJ1-1, with D tentatively TRBD1 (6 bases). This CDR3 is built from 15 residues. Germline V gene data show CDR1 as SEHNR and CDR2 as FQNEAQ (reference sequence). With 5 bases removed from V and 1 base from J, the gap between germline ends came to 14 bases.

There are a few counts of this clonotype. The DNA of the CDR3 is TGTGCTAGTGGTTTGGCTCACCCGGTAGGGGAATGGGACAATTTAACCTACAATGAGCAGTTCTTC. This encodes CASGLAHPVGEWDNLTYNEQFF. The genes are TRBV12-5 and TRBJ2-1; D perhaps matches TRBD1 (6 bases). CDR1 is LGHNT, CDR2 FRNRAP, per germline. The V and J ends lost 1 base and 2 bases respectively, with 30 bases between them. The length of the CDR3 is 22 residues.

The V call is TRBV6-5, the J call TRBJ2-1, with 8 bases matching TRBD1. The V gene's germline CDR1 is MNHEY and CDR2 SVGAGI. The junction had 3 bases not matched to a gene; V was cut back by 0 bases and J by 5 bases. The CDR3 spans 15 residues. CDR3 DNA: TGTGCCAGCAGTTACTCTTCAGGGGGCCACAATGAGCAGTTCTTC. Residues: CASSYSSGGHNEQFF.

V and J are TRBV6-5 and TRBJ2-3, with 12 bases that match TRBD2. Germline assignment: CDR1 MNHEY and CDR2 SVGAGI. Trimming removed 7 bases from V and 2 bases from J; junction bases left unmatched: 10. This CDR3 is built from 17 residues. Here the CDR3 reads CASMKGTSGLYTDTQYF. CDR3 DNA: TGTGCCAGCATGAAGGGGACTAGCGGGTTATACACAGATACGCAGTATTTT.

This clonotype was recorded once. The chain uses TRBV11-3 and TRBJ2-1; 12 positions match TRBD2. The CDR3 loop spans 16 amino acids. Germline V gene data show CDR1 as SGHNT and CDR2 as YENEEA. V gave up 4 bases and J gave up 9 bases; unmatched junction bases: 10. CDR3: CASSYPLAGGQGEQFF. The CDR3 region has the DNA TGTGCCAGCAGCTACCCCCTAGCGGGGGGGCAAGGTGAGCAGTTCTTC. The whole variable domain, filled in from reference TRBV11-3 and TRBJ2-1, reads EAGVVQSPRYKIIEKKQPVAFWCNPISGHNTLYWYLQNLGQGPELLIRYENEEAVDDSQLPKDRFSAERLKGVDSTLKIQPAELGDSAVYLCASSYPLAGGQGEQFFGPGTRLTVL.

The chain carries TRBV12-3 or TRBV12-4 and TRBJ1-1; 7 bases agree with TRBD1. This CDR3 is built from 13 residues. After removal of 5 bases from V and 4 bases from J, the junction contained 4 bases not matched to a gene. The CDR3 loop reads CASSDRDGTEAFF. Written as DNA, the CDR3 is TGTGCCAGCAGTGACAGGGATGGCACTGAAGCTTTCTTT.

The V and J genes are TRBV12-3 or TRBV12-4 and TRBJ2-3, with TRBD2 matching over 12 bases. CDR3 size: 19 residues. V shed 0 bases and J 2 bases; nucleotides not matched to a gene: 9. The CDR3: CASSLALAGGTVLTDTQYF. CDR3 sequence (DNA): TGTGCCAGCAGTTTAGCGCTAGCGGGGGGGACGGTCCTCACAGATACGCAGTATTTT.

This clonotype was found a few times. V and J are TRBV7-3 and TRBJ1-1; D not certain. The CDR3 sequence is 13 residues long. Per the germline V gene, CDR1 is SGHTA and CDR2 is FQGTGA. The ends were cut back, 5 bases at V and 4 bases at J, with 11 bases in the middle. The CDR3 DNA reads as TGTGCCAGCAGCAGCAATGATGGCACTGAAGCTTTCTTT. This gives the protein CASSSNDGTEAFF.

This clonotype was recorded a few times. CDR3 in amino acids: CSAHPGLASDEQFF. DNA for the CDR3: TGCAGCGCCCACCCGGGACTAGCCAGCGATGAGCAGTTCTTC. This chain joins TRBV29-1 and TRBJ2-1, with TRBD2 identical over 9 bases. The CDR3 loop spans 14 amino acids. V was clipped by 7 bases and J by 8 bases; unmatched bases: 12. Looked up from germline, CDR1 is SQVTM and CDR2 is ANQGSEA.

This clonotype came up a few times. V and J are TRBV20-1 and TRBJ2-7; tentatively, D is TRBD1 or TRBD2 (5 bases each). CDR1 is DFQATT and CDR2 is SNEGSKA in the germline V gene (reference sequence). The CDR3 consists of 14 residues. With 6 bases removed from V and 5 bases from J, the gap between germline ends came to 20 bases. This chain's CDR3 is CSARSGRRAHEQYF. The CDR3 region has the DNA TGCAGTGCCCGTTCGGGGCGAAGAGCCCACGAGCAGTACTTC.

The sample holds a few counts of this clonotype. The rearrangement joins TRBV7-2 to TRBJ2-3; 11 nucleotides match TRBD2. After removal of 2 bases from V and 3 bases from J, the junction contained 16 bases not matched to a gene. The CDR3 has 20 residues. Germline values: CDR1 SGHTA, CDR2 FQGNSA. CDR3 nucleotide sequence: TGTGCCAGCAGCTTACCTACTGGACTAGCGGGTGATACGATTACAGATACGCAGTATTTT. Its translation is CASSLPTGLAGDTITDTQYF.

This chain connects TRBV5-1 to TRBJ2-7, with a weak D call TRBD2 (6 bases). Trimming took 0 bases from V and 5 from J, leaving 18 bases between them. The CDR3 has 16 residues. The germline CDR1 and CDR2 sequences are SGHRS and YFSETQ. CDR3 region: CASSLVGGRGVDEQYF. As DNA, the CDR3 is TGCGCCAGCAGCTTGGTGGGGGGTAGAGGGGTCGACGAGCAGTACTTC.

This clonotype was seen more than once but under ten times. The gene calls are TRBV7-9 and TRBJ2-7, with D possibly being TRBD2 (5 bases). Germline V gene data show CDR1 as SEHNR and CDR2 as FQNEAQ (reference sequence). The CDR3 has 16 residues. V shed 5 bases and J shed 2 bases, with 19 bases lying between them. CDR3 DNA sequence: TGTGCCAGCAGCCCCGGAGGAGAGGAAAACACCTACGAGCAGTACTTC. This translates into CASSPGGEENTYEQYF.